Following are 13 T cell receptor beta chains from one sample sequenced in a study of T cell responses to AZD1222 COVID-19 vaccine. Sequenced by immunoSEQ multiplex PCR; TCRdb stores in-frame clones only, minus some. The sample has around 140,000 clones, more than 85% seen once; the top ten hold roughly 12%. This sample comprised peripheral blood, obtained after recovery from COVID-19. The receptor set was obtained from an adult who had recovered from COVID-19.

J is TRBJ1-4 and V is TRBV28; 7 bases map to TRBD1. The V gene's germline CDR1 is MDHEN and CDR2 SYDVKM. With 6 bases clipped from V and 8 bases from J, the junction kept 9 bases outside the gene matches. This CDR3 has 14 residues. The CDR3 coding sequence is TGTGCCAGCAGAACCCCAGGGGGTCGGGAAAAACTGTTTTTT. As protein: CASRTPGGREKLFF.

The rearrangement links TRBV6-5 to TRBJ1-6, with 8 positions matching TRBD1. The V gene end was trimmed by 6 bases and the J gene end by 7 bases; junction bases not matched to a gene: 8. CDR1 MNHEY and CDR2 SVGAGI come from the germline V gene. This CDR3 has 15 residues. As DNA, the CDR3 is TGTGCCAGCAGCGGAGGTAGACAGGGGAATTCACCCCTCCACTTT. Translated, it gives CASSGGRQGNSPLHF.

This clone occurred once. This sequence joins TRBV6-5 and TRBJ1-5; 11 nucleotides align to TRBD1. This CDR3 is 15 amino acids long. The germline V gene encodes CDR1 MNHEY and CDR2 SVGAGI. V was clipped by 2 bases and J by 5 bases; unmatched bases: 2. In nucleotides, the CDR3 is TGTGCCAGCAGTTACGGGACAGGGGGTCATCAGCCCCAGCATTTT. Translated: CASSYGTGGHQPQHF.

This chain uses TRBV5-5 with TRBJ1-4; D remains ambiguous. The CDR3 runs to 14 residues. V dropped 0 bases and J dropped 10 bases, with 13 bases sitting between them. Per the germline V gene, CDR1 is SGHKS and CDR2 is YYEKEE (reference sequence). CDR3 DNA sequence: TGTGCCAGCAGCTTGGAGTGGGTGGGGTCAAAACTGTTTTTT. As protein: CASSLEWVGSKLFF.

The genes are TRBV11-2 and TRBJ2-5, with 7 bases aligning to TRBD2. Germline trimming cut 1 base from V and 5 bases from J; bases unmatched to any gene: 4. CDR3 length: 14 residues. The germline CDR1 and CDR2 sequences are SGHAT and FQNNGV. The CDR3 region is CASSLAGGYETQYF. The CDR3 coding sequence is TGTGCCAGCAGCTTAGCGGGAGGTTATGAGACCCAGTACTTC.

The chain has TRBV30 and TRBJ1-3; possible D gene TRBD1, 5 bases. The CDR3 has 15 residues. V was cut by 1 base and J by 0 bases, with 10 bases left in between. From germline, CDR1 is GTSNPN and CDR2 SVGIG (reference sequence). Here the CDR3 DNA reads TGTGCCTGGAGTGGGGGGTGGAGCTCTGGAAACACCATATATTTT. It encodes CAWSGGWSSGNTIYF. The full variable domain, rest sourced from reference TRBV30 and TRBJ1-3, is SQTIHQWPATLVQPVGSPLSLECTVEGTSNPNLYWYRQAAGRGLQLLFYSVGIGQISSEVPQNLSASRPQDRQFILSSKKLLLSDSGFYLCAWSGGWSSGNTIYFGEGSWLTVV.

V and J are TRBV15 and TRBJ2-7; TRBD1 aligns across 9 bases. V gave up 5 bases and J gave up 3 bases; unmatched junction bases: 8. In germline, CDR1 is LNHNV, CDR2 YYDKDF (reference sequence). The CDR3 is made up of 15 amino acids. Written as DNA, the CDR3 is TGTGCCACCAGCGGCGCGGGACAGGGAGACTACGAGCAGTACTTC. Translation: CATSGAGQGDYEQYF.

This clone came up once. The chain joins TRBV7-9 to TRBJ2-7, with D maybe TRBD2 (7 bases). V was clipped by 7 bases and J by 1 base, with 17 bases between them. CDR1 SEHNR and CDR2 FQNEAQ come from the germline V gene (reference sequence). The CDR3 has 15 amino acids. CDR3 nucleotides: TGTGCCAGCACCCCTGGGGGGGCTCCATCCTACGAGCAGTACTTC. It is translated as CASTPGGAPSYEQYF.

The genes are TRBV5-5 and TRBJ1-2, with 7 positions matching TRBD1. V was pared by 0 bases and J by 13 bases, with 9 bases of the junction left unmatched. Germline V CDR1 and CDR2: SGHKS, YYEKEE (reference sequence). The CDR3 has 13 residues. CDR3 region: CASSLGQGPIFTF. CDR3 sequence (DNA): TGTGCCAGCAGCTTGGGACAGGGACCCATTTTCACCTTC.

The rearrangement uses TRBV27 and TRBJ2-5; 13 bases line up with TRBD2. Germline lookup yields CDR1 MNHEY and CDR2 SMNVEV (reference sequence). V lost 5 bases, J lost 5 bases, and 14 bases stayed unmatched. The CDR3 runs to 18 residues. The CDR3 coding sequence is TGTGCCAGCAGTCCCGAACGGACTAGCGGGAGCCTAGGGGAGACCCAGTACTTC. It translates to CASSPERTSGSLGETQYF.

The chain is built from TRBV5-1 and TRBJ1-1; 7 nucleotides align to TRBD1. Germline lookup yields CDR1 SGHRS and CDR2 YFSETQ. Trimming at V came to 4 bases and at J to 9 bases, leaving 9 bases not matched to a gene. The CDR3 totals 13 residues. In DNA form, the CDR3 reads TGCGCCAGCAGCCAGGAACGACAGGGAAAAGCTTTCTTT. Translation gives CASSQERQGKAFF.

The chain employs TRBV2 and TRBJ2-5, with TRBD1 as a possible D gene (8 bases). The CDR3 has 16 residues. CDR1 SNHLY and CDR2 FYNNEI come from the germline V gene. The V end lost 7 bases, the J end lost 9 bases, and 27 bases lay between the germline ends. The CDR3 reads CASMGPTTQGGGAQYF. Written as DNA, the CDR3 is TGTGCCAGCATGGGCCCAACGACACAGGGGGGAGGGGCCCAGTACTTC. Based on the CDR3 plus reference TRBV2 and TRBJ2-5, the full variable domain is EPEVTQTPSHQVTQMGQEVILRCVPISNHLYFYWYRQILGQKVEFLVSFYNNEISEKSEIFDDQFSVERPDGSNFTLKIRSTKLEDSAMYFCASMGPTTQGGGAQYFGPGTRLLVL.

CDR3 protein: CASSGGDSFYGYTF. The CDR3 DNA sequence: TGTGCCAGCAGCGGAGGGGACAGTTTCTATGGCTACACCTTC. The gene calls are TRBV7-9 and TRBJ1-2; 7 nucleotides agree with TRBD1. This CDR3 contains 14 residues. Germline V lookup: CDR1 SEHNR, CDR2 FQNEAQ (reference sequence). Trimming removed 5 bases from V and 4 bases from J; junction bases left unmatched: 7. The variable domain in full, with the rest retrieved from reference TRBV7-9 and TRBJ1-2, is DTGVSQNPRHKITKRGQNVTFRCDPISEHNRLYWYRQTLGQGPEFLTYFQNEAQLEKSRLLSDRFSAERPKGSFSTLEIQRTEQGDSAMYLCASSGGDSFYGYTFGSGTRLTVV.